This TCR beta chain comes out of a study of shared clonotypes between healthy human individuals. Whole-study context: CD8 memory received one plate per donor, CD8 naive two, CD4 memory three and CD4 naive three.

Around 220 ng DNA, approximately 30,000 T cell genomes, went into each sorted-subset replicate PCR. Using immunoSEQ multiplex PCR, the repertoire was profiled, and TCRdb retains in-frame clones only, with some absent. The sample lists some 1.5 million clones, roughly 98% occurring once. The sample comprised naive CD4+ T cells sorted from blood. The subset here: CD45RA+ positively selected. The origin of this receptor is a young man in good health.

CDR3 region: CASNGLAGYTDTQYF. The CDR3, as DNA: TGCGCCAGCAACGGACTAGCGGGGTACACAGATACGCAGTATTTT. The gene calls are TRBV5-1 and TRBJ2-3; TRBD2 matches at 12 bases. The CDR3 length is 15 residues. Germline values: CDR1 SGHRS, CDR2 YFSETQ. Trimming removed 6 bases from V and 2 bases from J; junction bases left unmatched: 4.